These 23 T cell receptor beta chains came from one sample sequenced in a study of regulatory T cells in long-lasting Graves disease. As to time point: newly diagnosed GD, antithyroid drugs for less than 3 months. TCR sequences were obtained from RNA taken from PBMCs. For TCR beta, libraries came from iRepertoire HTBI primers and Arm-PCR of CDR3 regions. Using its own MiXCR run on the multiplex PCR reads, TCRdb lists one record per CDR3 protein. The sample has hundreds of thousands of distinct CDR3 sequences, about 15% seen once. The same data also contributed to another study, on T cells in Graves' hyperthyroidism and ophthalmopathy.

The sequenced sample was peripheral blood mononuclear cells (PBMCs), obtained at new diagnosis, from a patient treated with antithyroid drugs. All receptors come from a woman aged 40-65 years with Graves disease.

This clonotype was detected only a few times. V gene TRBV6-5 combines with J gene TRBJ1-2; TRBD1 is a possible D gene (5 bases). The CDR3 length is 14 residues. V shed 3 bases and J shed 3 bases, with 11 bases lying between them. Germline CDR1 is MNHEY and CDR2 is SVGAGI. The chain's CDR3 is CASSYGGNYYGYTF. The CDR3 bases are TGTGCCAGCAGTTATGGGGGGAACTACTATGGCTACACCTTC.

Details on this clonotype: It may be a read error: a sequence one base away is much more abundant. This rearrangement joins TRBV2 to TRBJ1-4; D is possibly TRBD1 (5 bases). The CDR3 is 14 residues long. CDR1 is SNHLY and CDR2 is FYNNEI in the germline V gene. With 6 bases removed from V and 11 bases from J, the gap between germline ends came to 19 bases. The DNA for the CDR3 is TGTGCCAGCAGACTTGCGGTAGCAGGGCAGAAACTGTTTTTT. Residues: CASRLAVAGQKLFF.

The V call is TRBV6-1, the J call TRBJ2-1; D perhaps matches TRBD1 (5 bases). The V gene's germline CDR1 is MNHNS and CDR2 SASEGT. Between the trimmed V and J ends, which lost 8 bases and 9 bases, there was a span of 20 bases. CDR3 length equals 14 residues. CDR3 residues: CASGGATESIEQFF. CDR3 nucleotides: TGTGCCAGCGGTGGGGCCACGGAATCCATTGAGCAGTTCTTC.

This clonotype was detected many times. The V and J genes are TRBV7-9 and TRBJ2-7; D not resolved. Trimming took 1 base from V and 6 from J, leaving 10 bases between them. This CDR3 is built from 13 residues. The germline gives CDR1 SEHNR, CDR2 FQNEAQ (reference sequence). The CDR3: CASSLETQGEQYF. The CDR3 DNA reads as TGTGCCAGCAGCTTAGAGACTCAAGGCGAGCAGTACTTC. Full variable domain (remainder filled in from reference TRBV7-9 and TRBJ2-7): DTGVSQNPRHKITKRGQNVTFRCDPISEHNRLYWYRQTLGQGPEFLTYFQNEAQLEKSRLLSDRFSAERPKGSFSTLEIQRTEQGDSAMYLCASSLETQGEQYFGPGTRLTVT.

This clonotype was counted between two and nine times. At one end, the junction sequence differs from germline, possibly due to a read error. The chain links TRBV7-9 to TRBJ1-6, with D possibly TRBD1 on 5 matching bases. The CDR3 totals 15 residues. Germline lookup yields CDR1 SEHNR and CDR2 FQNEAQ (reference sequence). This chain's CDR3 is CASSLQGTNNSPLYF. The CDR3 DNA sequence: TGTGCCAGCAGCTTACAGGGTACAAATAATTCACCCCTCTACTTT.

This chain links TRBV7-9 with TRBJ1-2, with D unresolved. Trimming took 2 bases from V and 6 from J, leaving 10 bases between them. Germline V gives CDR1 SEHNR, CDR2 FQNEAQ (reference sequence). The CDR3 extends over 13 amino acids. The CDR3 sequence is CASSLPPGDGYTF. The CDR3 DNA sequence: TGTGCCAGCAGCTTACCACCGGGAGATGGCTACACCTTC.

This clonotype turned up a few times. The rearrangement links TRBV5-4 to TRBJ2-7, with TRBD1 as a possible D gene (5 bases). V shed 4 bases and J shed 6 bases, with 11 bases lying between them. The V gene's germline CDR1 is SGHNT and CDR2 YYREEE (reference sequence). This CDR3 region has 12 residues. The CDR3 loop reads CASSDRSSEQYF. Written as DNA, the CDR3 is TGTGCCAGCAGCGACAGAAGCAGCGAGCAGTACTTC.

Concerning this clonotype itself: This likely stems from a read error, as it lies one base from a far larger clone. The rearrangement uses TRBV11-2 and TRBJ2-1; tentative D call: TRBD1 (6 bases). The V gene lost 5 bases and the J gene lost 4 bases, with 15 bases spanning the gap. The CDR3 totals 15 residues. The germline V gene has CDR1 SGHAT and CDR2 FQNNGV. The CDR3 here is CASSEQGEGYNEQFF. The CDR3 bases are TGTGCCAGCAGCGAACAGGGCGAAGGATACAATGAGCAGTTCTTC.

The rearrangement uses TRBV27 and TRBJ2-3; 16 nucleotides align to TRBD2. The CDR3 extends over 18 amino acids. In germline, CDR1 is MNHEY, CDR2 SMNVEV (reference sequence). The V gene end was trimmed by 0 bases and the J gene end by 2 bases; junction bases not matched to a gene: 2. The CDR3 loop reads CASSLSGTSGGDTDTQYF. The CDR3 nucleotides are TGTGCCAGCAGTTTATCTGGGACTAGCGGGGGGGACACAGATACGCAGTATTTT.

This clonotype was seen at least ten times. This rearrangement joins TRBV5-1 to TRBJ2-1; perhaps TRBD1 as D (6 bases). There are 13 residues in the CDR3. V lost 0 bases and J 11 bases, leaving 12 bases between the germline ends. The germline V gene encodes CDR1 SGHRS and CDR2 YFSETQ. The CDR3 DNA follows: TGCGCCAGCAGCTTGGGCACAGGGAAGAAGCAGTTCTTC. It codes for CASSLGTGKKQFF. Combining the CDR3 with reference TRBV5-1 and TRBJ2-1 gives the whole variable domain KAGVTQTPRYLIKTRGQQVTLSCSPISGHRSVSWYQQTPGQGLQFLFEYFSETQRNKGNFPGRFSGRQFSNSRSEMNVSTLELGDSALYLCASSLGTGKKQFFGPGTRLTVL.

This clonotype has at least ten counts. This CDR3 reads CASSEWLTGPYEQYF. The CDR3 DNA follows: TGTGCCAGCAGTGAATGGTTGACAGGGCCTTACGAGCAGTACTTC. The gene calls are TRBV6-1 and TRBJ2-7, with 7 nucleotides matching TRBD1. Germline V CDR1 and CDR2: MNHNS, SASEGT. This CDR3 has 15 residues. Unmatched junction bases numbered 8, after V lost 2 bases and J lost 4 bases.

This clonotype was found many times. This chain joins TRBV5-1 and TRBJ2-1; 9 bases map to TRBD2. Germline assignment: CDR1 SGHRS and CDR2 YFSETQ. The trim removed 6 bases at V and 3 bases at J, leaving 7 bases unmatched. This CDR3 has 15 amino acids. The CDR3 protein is CASTVSSGVYNEQFF. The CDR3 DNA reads TGCGCCAGCACCGTCTCTAGCGGGGTCTACAATGAGCAGTTCTTC.

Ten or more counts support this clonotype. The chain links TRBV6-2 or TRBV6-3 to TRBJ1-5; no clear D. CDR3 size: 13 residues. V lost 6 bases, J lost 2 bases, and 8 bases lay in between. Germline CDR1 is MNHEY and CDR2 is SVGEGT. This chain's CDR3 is CASRVSGNQPQHF. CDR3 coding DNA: TGTGCCAGCAGAGTGAGTGGCAATCAGCCCCAGCATTTT.

CDR3: CASSDTGARPEAFF. The CDR3 nucleotides read TGCGCCAGCAGTGACACTGGAGCCAGGCCTGAAGCTTTCTTT. This chain links TRBV10-2 with TRBJ1-1; D unresolved. This CDR3 is built from 14 residues. Trimming shortened V by 3 bases and J by 6 bases, and 14 bases separated the two germline ends. Germline values: CDR1 WSHSY, CDR2 SAAADI.

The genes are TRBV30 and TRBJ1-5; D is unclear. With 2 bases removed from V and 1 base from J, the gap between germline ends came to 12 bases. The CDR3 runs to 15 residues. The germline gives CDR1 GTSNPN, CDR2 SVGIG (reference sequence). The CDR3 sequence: CAWSLGWASNQPQHF. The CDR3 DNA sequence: TGTGCCTGGAGTTTAGGGTGGGCGAGCAATCAGCCCCAGCATTTT.

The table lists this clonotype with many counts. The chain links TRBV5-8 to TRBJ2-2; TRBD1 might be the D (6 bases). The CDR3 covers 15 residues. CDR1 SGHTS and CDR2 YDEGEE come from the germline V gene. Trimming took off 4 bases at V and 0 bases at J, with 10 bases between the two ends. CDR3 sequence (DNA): TGTGCCAGCAGCCTGGGGACAACGAACACCGGGGAGCTGTTTTTT. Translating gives CASSLGTTNTGELFF.

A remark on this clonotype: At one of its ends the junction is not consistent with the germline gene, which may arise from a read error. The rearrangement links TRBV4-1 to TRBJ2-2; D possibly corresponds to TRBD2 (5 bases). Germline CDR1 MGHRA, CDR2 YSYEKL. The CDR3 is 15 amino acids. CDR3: CASSQARSNTGEPFF. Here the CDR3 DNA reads TGCGCCAGCAGCCAAGCACGATCGAACACCGGGGAGCCGTTTTTT.

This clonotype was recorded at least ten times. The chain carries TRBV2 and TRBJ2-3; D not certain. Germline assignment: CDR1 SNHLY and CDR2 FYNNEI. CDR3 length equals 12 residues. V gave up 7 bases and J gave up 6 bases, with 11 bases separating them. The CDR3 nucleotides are TGTGCCAGCACCCGAAGGTGGGATACGCAGTATTTT. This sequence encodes CASTRRWDTQYF.

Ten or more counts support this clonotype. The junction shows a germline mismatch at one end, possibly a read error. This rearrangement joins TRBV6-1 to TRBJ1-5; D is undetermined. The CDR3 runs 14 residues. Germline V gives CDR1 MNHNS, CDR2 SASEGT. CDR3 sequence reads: CASTERSLGKPQHF. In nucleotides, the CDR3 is TGTGCCAGCACTGAACGATCGTTGGGTAAGCCCCAGCATTTT.

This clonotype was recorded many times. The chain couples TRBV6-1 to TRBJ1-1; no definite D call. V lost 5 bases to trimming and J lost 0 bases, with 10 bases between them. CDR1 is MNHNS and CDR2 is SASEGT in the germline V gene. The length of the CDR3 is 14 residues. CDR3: CASSRADLNTEAFF. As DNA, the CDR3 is TGTGCCAGCAGTAGGGCAGACTTGAACACTGAAGCTTTCTTT.

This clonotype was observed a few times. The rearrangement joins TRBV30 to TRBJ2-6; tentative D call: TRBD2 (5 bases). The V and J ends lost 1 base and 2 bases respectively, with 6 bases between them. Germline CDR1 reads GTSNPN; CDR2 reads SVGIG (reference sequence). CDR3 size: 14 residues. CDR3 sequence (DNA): TGTGCCTGGAGTGACGGGGCTGGGGCCAACGTCCTGACTTTC. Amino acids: CAWSDGAGANVLTF. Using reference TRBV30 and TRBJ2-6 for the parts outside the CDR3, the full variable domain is SQTIHQWPATLVQPVGSPLSLECTVEGTSNPNLYWYRQAAGRGLQLLFYSVGIGQISSEVPQNLSASRPQDRQFILSSKKLLLSDSGFYLCAWSDGAGANVLTFGAGSRLTVL.

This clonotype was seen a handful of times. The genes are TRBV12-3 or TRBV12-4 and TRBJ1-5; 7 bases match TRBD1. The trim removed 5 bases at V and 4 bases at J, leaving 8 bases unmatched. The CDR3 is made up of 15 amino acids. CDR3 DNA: TGTGCCAGCAGTCCGCAGGGGGGGGTTAATCAGCCCCAGCATTTT. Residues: CASSPQGGVNQPQHF.

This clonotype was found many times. The CDR3 bases are TGTGCCAGCAGCCCCCACAGGGATCAGCCCCAGCATTTT. Translation: CASSPHRDQPQHF. The genes are TRBV11-2 and TRBJ1-5; D is perhaps TRBD1 (6 bases). V gave up 5 bases and J gave up 5 bases, with 10 bases separating them. The CDR3 loop spans 13 amino acids. Germline values: CDR1 SGHAT, CDR2 FQNNGV. Full variable domain (missing parts from reference TRBV11-2 and TRBJ1-5): EAGVAQSPRYKIIEKRQSVAFWCNPISGHATLYWYQQILGQGPKLLIQFQNNGVVDDSQLPKDRFSAERLKGVDSTLKIQPAKLEDSAVYLCASSPHRDQPQHFGDGTRLSIL.